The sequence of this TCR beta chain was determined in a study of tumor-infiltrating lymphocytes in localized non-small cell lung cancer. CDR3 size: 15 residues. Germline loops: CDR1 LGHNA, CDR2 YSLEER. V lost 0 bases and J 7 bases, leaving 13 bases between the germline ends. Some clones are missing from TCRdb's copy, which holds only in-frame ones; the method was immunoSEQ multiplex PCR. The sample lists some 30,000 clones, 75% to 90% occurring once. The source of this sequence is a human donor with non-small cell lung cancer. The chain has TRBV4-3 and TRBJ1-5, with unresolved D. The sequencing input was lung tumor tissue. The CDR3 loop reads CASSQDSQEIQPQHF. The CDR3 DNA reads TGCGCCAGCAGCCAAGATTCCCAGGAGATCCAGCCCCAGCATTTT.